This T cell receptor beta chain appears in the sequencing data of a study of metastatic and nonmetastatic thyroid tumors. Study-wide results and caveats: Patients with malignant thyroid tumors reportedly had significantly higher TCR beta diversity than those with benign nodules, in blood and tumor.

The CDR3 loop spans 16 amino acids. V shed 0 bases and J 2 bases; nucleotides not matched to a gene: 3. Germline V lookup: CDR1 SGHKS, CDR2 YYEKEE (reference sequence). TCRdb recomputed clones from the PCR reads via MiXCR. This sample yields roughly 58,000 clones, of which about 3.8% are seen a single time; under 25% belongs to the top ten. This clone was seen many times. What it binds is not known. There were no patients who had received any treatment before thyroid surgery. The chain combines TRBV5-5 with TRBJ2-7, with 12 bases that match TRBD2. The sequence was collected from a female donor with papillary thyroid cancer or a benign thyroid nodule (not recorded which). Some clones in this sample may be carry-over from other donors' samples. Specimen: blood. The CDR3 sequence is CASSLALAGGPYEQYF. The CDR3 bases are TGTGCCAGCAGCTTGGCACTAGCGGGAGGACCCTACGAGCAGTACTTC.